These T cell receptor beta chains were read from a single sample in a study of blood T cell repertoires in COVID-19. The data were produced by immunoSEQ multiplex PCR, yet TCRdb's version contains in-frame clones alone and is incomplete. This table holds 150,000 to 200,000 clones, about 77% found once. Sample: PBMCs or T cells enriched from blood (not recorded which). The receptors here all came from a woman aged 50 to 60 with acute COVID-19. The CDR3 runs from the conserved cysteine through the conserved F or W. D genes are given only for firm matches. A clone size is listed for some rows: how often the clone was seen (once, few, many), or a class if it is expanded.

J,V,D,size,CDR3,DNA
TRBJ1-1,TRBV6-5,NA,once,CASSYDRNTEAFF,TGTGCCAGCAGTTATGACAGGAACACTGAAGCTTTCTTT
TRBJ1-6,TRBV3-1/TRBV3-2,NA,NA,CASSSRTVYNSPLHF,TGTGCCAGCAGCTCCAGGACAGTTTATAATTCACCCCTCCACTTT
TRBJ1-4,TRBV18,NA,NA,CASSPPEGLGKLFF,TGTGCCAGCTCACCACCGGAGGGGCTAGGGAAACTGTTTTTT
TRBJ1-2,TRBV11-2,TRBD1,NA,CASSVDRGPGYTF,TGTGCCAGCAGCGTTGACAGGGGGCCCGGCTACACCTTC
TRBJ1-5,TRBV7-6,NA,NA,CASSPAPGINQPQHF,TGTGCCAGCAGCCCGGCCCCCGGGATCAATCAGCCCCAGCATTTT
TRBJ2-5,TRBV28,TRBD2,NA,CASSSPRQGGYQETQYF,TGTGCCAGCAGTTCGCCTCGTCAGGGAGGGTACCAAGAGACCCAGTACTTC
TRBJ1-2,TRBV5-4,NA,NA,CASSLWGGRGYGYTF,TGTGCCAGCAGCCTGTGGGGGGGCAGGGGATATGGCTACACCTTC
TRBJ2-2,TRBV2,TRBD1,NA,CATGTGGFGELFF,TGTGCCACCGGGACAGGGGGTTTTGGGGAGCTGTTTTTT
TRBJ1-1,TRBV12-5,NA,NA,CASGFWGAEAFF,TGTGCTAGTGGTTTTTGGGGGGCTGAAGCTTTCTTT
TRBJ2-5,TRBV2,NA,NA,CASRGLVSQETQYF,TGTGCCAGTCGTGGACTTGTCTCACAAGAGACCCAGTACTTC
TRBJ1-5,TRBV7-8,NA,NA,CASSRGGQHQPQHF,TGTGCCAGCAGCCGGGGGGGGCAACATCAGCCCCAGCATTTT
TRBJ2-5,TRBV5-5,NA,NA,CASSLVGRGGETQYF,TGTGCCAGCAGCTTGGTGGGCAGGGGTGGAGAGACCCAGTACTTC
TRBJ1-1,TRBV7-9,NA,NA,CASSLGQELNTEAFF,TGTGCCAGCAGCTTAGGACAGGAACTGAACACTGAAGCTTTCTTT
TRBJ2-3,TRBV19,TRBD1,NA,CASSYRTGGTDTQYF,TGTGCCAGTAGTTATCGGACAGGGGGCACCGATACGCAGTATTTT
TRBJ1-1,TRBV21-1,NA,few,CASSNGSGDRGIGEAFF,TGTGCCAGCAGCAATGGTAGCGGGGACAGGGGGATTGGAGAAGCTTTCTTT
TRBJ2-5,TRBV2,TRBD2,few,CASRGRGGVETQYF,TGTGCCAGCAGGGGACGGGGAGGGGTAGAGACCCAGTACTTC
TRBJ1-5,TRBV5-1,NA,NA,CASSLEAGVNQPQHF,TGCGCCAGCAGCTTGGAGGCGGGGGTCAATCAGCCCCAGCATTTT
TRBJ1-4,TRBV28,TRBD1,NA,CASSLSGGEKLFF,TGTGCCAGCAGTCTCTCAGGGGGGGAAAAACTGTTTTTT
TRBJ1-6,TRBV11-1,NA,NA,CASSLKGDSPLHF,TGTGCCAGCAGCTTAAAAGGGGATTCACCCCTCCACTTT
TRBJ1-1,TRBV10-3,NA,NA,CAISAGPAGPNTEAFF,TGTGCCATCAGTGCCGGTCCCGCGGGACCAAACACTGAAGCTTTCTTT
TRBJ2-3,TRBV12-3/TRBV12-4,NA,NA,CASCPHTDTQYF,TGTGCCAGCTGTCCCCATACAGATACGCAGTATTTT
TRBJ1-6,TRBV6-5,TRBD1,NA,CASSRRDRGTTPLHF,TGTGCCAGCAGTCGGCGGGACAGGGGAACGACACCCCTCCACTTT
TRBJ1-4,TRBV25-1,NA,NA,CASSEFPGGTNEKLFF,TGTGCCAGCAGTGAATTCCCCGGGGGGACTAATGAAAAACTGTTTTTT
TRBJ2-2,TRBV14,NA,NA,CASSQGTQGSGELFF,TGTGCCAGCAGCCAGGGAACGCAGGGGTCCGGGGAGCTGTTTTTT
TRBJ1-1,TRBV28,NA,once,CASYGQTNTEAFF,TGTGCCAGCTATGGACAGACGAACACTGAAGCTTTCTTT
TRBJ1-3,TRBV7-9,NA,NA,CASSGQSGNTIYF,TGTGCCAGCAGCGGGCAGTCTGGAAACACCATATATTTT
TRBJ2-4,TRBV29-1,NA,NA,CSVPGQGDVIQYF,TGCAGCGTTCCCGGGCAGGGTGACGTTATTCAGTACTTC